The sample holds one count of the clone carrying this T cell receptor (beta chain). The sample originates from a study of T cell responses to AZD1222 COVID-19 vaccine. Here immunoSEQ multiplex PCR was the method, and the copy in TCRdb shows in-frame clones only, minus some. The sample lists approximately 76,000 clones, nearly 85% occurring once. Trimming removed 3 bases from V and 0 bases from J, with 12 bases in between. The CDR3 loop spans 17 amino acids. The germline V gene has CDR1 KGHSH and CDR2 LQKENI. The clonotype comes from an adult in good health. The specimen comprised peripheral blood, sampled on day 0 of AZD1222 vaccination. The chain carries TRBV18 and TRBJ2-6; no clear D. CDR3 DNA sequence: TGTGCCAGCTCACCTGGCACAACAGTCTCTGGGGCCAACGTCCTGACTTTC. Amino acids: CASSPGTTVSGANVLTF.